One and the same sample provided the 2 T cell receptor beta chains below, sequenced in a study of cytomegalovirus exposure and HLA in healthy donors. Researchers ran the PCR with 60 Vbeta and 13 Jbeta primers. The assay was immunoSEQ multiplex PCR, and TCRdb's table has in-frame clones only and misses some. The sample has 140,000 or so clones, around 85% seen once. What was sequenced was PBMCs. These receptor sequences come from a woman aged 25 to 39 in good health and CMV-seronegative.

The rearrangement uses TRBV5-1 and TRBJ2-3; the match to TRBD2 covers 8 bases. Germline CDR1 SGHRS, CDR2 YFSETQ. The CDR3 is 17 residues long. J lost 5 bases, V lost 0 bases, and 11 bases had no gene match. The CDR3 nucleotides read TGCGCCAGCAGCTTGGCGACGACTAGCGACCCAGGAGATACGCAGTATTTT. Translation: CASSLATTSDPGDTQYF.

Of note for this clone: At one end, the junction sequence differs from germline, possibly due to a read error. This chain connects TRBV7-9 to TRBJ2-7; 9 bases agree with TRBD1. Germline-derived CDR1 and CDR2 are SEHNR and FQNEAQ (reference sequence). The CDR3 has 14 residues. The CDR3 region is CSSSPGQGSNEQYF. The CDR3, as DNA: TGTTCCAGCAGCCCGGGACAGGGATCGAACGAGCAGTACTTC.